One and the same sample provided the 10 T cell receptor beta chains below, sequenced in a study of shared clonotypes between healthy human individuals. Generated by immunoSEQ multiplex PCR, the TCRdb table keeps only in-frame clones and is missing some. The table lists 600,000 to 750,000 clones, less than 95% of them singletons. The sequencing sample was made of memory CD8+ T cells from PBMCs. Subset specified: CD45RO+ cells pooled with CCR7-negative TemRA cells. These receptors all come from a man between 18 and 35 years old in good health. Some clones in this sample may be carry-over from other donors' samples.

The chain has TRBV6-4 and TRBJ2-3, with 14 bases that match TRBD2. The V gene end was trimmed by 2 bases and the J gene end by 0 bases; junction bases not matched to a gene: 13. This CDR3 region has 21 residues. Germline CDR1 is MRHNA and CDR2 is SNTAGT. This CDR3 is CASSDLRGLAGETSSTDTQYF. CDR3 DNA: TGTGCCAGCAGTGACCTCCGGGGACTAGCGGGAGAGACATCTAGCACAGATACGCAGTATTTT.

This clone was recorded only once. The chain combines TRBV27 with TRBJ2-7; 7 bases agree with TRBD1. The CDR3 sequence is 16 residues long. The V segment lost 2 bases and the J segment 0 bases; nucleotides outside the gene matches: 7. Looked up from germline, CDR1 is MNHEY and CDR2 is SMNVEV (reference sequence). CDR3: CASSLEGGTASYEQYF. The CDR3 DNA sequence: TGTGCCAGCAGTTTAGAAGGGGGCACGGCCTCCTACGAGCAGTACTTC.

CDR3 region: CASRLGVRVIADTQYF. The CDR3 nucleotides are TGTGCAAGTCGCTTGGGGGTGCGGGTTATCGCAGATACGCAGTATTTT. The chain couples TRBV12-2 to TRBJ2-3. TRBV12-2 is flagged as a pseudogene. The CDR3 runs to 16 residues.

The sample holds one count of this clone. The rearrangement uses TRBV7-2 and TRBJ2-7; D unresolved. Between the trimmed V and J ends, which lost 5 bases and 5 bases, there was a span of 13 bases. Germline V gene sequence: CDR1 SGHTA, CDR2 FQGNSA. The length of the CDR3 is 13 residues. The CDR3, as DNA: TGTGCCAGCAGCCTATATGGTTCGGACGAGCAGTACTTC. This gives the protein CASSLYGSDEQYF.

CDR3 bases: TGTGCCAGCAGTTTATCGCAGGTCCCGAACACTGAAGCTTTCTTT. Protein: CASSLSQVPNTEAFF. The chain uses TRBV27 and TRBJ1-1; D gene ambiguous. With 0 bases removed from V and 1 base from J, the gap between germline ends came to 9 bases. CDR1 MNHEY and CDR2 SMNVEV come from the germline V gene (reference sequence). This CDR3 has 15 amino acids.

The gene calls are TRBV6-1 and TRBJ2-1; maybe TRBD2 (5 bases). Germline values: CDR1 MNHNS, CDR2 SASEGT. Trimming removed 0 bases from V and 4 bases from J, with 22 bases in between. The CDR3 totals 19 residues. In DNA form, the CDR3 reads TGTGCCAGCAGTGAAGCGGGTCTAGTTCTGGAGGTCCAATACAATGAGCAGTTCTTC. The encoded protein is CASSEAGLVLEVQYNEQFF.

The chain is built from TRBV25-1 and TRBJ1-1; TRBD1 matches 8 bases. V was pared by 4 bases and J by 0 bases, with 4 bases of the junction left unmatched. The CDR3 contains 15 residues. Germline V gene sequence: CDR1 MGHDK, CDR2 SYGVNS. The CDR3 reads CASSAGQGLNTEAFF. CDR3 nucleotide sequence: TGTGCCAGCAGTGCCGGACAGGGTTTGAACACTGAAGCTTTCTTT.

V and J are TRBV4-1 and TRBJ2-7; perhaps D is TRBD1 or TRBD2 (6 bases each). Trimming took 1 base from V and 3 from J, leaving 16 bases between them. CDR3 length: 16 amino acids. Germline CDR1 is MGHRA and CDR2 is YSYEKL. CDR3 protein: CASSQGAGTNYYEQYF. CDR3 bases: TGCGCCAGCAGCCAAGGGGCGGGGACAAACTACTACGAGCAGTACTTC.

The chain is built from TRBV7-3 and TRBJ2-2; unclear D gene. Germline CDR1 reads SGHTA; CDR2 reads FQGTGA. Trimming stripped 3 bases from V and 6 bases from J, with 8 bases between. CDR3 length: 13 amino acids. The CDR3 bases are TGTGCCAGCAGCTTCGGTGGGGCCGGGGAGCTGTTTTTT. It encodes CASSFGGAGELFF.

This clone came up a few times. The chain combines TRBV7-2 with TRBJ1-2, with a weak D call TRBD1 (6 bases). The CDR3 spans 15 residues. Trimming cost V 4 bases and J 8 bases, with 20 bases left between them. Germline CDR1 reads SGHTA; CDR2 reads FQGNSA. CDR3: CASSSPGTPDRGYTF. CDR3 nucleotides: TGTGCCAGCAGCTCCCCAGGGACACCGGACCGGGGCTACACCTTC. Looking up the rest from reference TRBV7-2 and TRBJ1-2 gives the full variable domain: GAGVSQSPSNKVTEKGKDVELRCDPISGHTALYWYRQSLGQGLEFLIYFQGNSAPDKSGLPSDRFSAERTGGSVSTLTIQRTQQEDSAVYLCASSSPGTPDRGYTFGSGTRLTVV.